The rows below give T cell receptor beta chains drawn from one sample of a study of blood T cell repertoires in COVID-19. The repertoire was sequenced with immunoSEQ multiplex PCR; TCRdb's copy has only in-frame clones and lacks some. The repertoire includes about 130,000 clones, around 70% of them detected once, and 4.5% to 6% sits in the top ten. The material sequenced was peripheral blood. The receptors derive from a man older than 75 with COVID-19, enrolled during active disease. Each CDR3 is given with its conserved first and last residue. D genes are given only for firm matches. The listing skips clone size in some rows; elsewhere it reads once, few, many or a size class.

NA	TRBV7-9	NA	TRBJ2-7	TGTGCCAGCAGCTTAGAGGGCAGGGTCGACGAGCAGTACTTC	CASSLEGRVDEQYF
NA	TRBV10-3	NA	TRBJ1-6	TGTGCCATCAGTGACGGGATCGGGGATTATTCACCCCTCCACTTT	CAISDGIGDYSPLHF
TRBD1	TRBV27	few	TRBJ1-4	TGTGCCAGCAGCGACAGGGGAACTAATGAAAAACTGTTTTTT	CASSDRGTNEKLFF
TRBD2	TRBV7-2	NA	TRBJ2-1	TGTGCCAGCAGCGCACCCACCGGGACTAGCGGATACAATGAGCAGTTCTTC	CASSAPTGTSGYNEQFF
NA	TRBV24-1	NA	TRBJ2-3	TGTGCCACCTCAGAACCCAGCGGTCAAACAGATACGCAGTATTTT	CATSEPSGQTDTQYF
NA	TRBV6-2/TRBV6-3	NA	TRBJ2-7	TGTGCCAGCAGTCGGAGCTCCTACGAGCAGTACTTC	CASSRSSYEQYF
NA	TRBV24-1	NA	TRBJ1-4	TGTGCCACCAGTGATTCAGGGTATGAAAAACTGTTTTTT	CATSDSGYEKLFF
TRBD1	TRBV5-1	once	TRBJ2-1	TGCGCCAGCAGCTTGGAGACAGGGTCCTACAATGAGCAGTTCTTC	CASSLETGSYNEQFF
TRBD2	TRBV7-3	NA	TRBJ2-2	TGTGCCAGCAGCCCCGGGACTAGCACAGCCGGGGAGCTGTTTTTT	CASSPGTSTAGELFF
NA	TRBV19	few	TRBJ2-1	TGTGCCAGTAGTATTGAGGCGTCGATGACCTACAATGAGCAGTTCTTC	CASSIEASMTYNEQFF
NA	TRBV6-5	NA	TRBJ2-1	TGTGCCAGCAGGAGGAGGGGCCCTGGAGCGGGCGAGCAGTTCTTC	CASRRRGPGAGEQFF
TRBD2	TRBV5-5	NA	TRBJ2-1	TGTGCCAGCAGCTGGAGAAGGGTGTTGGGACTAGCGGGAGGGACTGAGCAGTTCTTC	CASSWRRVLGLAGGTEQFF
NA	TRBV29-1	NA	TRBJ2-1	TGCAGCACGGAGTGGGGAGATGAGCAGTTCTTC	CSTEWGDEQFF
NA	TRBV24-1	NA	TRBJ2-3	TGTGCCACCAGTGATTTAGTAGCGGACAACACAGATACGCAGTATTTT	CATSDLVADNTDTQYF
NA	TRBV4-2	NA	TRBJ1-6	TGTGCCAGCAGCCATAACGACAGGAATTCACCCCTCCACTTT	CASSHNDRNSPLHF
NA	TRBV28	NA	TRBJ1-2	TGTGCCAGCGCCCAACTCTCCTCAGGCGGCGGGGGCTACACCTTC	CASAQLSSGGGGYTF
NA	TRBV7-9	NA	TRBJ1-2	TGTGCCAGCAGCTTAGTCAGGGGTGACTATGGCTACACCTTC	CASSLVRGDYGYTF
TRBD1	TRBV6-5	NA	TRBJ2-2	TGTGCCAGCAGTTACTCAACAGGGGCAAGTACCGGGGAGCTGTTTTTT	CASSYSTGASTGELFF
NA	TRBV27	NA	TRBJ2-7	TGTGCCAGCAGTCCCTCGGCGGGACCTATCCCCTACGAGCAGTACTTC	CASSPSAGPIPYEQYF
NA	TRBV19	NA	TRBJ2-7	TGTGCCAGTAGTATGGGGCTTGAGCTACGAGAGCAGTACTTC	CASSMGLELREQYF
NA	TRBV29-1	NA	TRBJ1-1	TGCAGCGTTGGGTCAGGTTACACTGAAGCTTTCTTT	CSVGSGYTEAFF
TRBD1	TRBV28	NA	TRBJ1-1	TGTGCCAGCAGGGGGTTTCAGACAGGGATATCCGGGAACACTGAAGCTTTCTTT	CASRGFQTGISGNTEAFF
NA	TRBV12-3/TRBV12-4	once	TRBJ1-1	TGTGCCAGCAGTGGGACACTCAACACTGAAGCTTTCTTT	CASSGTLNTEAFF
TRBD1	TRBV18	few	TRBJ1-3	TGTGCCAGCTCACCGGGACAGTCTAGCTCTGGAAACACCATATATTTT	CASSPGQSSSGNTIYF
NA	TRBV28	NA	TRBJ2-7	TGTGCCAGCAGTTTATGGGGCCCGGTGGACGAGCAGTACTTC	CASSLWGPVDEQYF
NA	TRBV15	NA	TRBJ1-1	TGTGCCACCAGCAGAGGAATCGGCAGGGGAGGGGCTGAAGCTTTCTTT	CATSRGIGRGGAEAFF
TRBD1	TRBV9	NA	TRBJ2-1	TGTGCCAGCAGCGCACAGGGGGGATACGGTGAGCAGTTCTTC	CASSAQGGYGEQFF
TRBD2	TRBV11-3	NA	TRBJ2-3	TGTGCCAGCAGCTTAGGCAGCGGGAGGAGCACAGATACGCAGTATTTT	CASSLGSGRSTDTQYF
NA	TRBV10-1	NA	TRBJ1-2	TGCGCCGGCAGTGGACGGACAGACTATGGCTACACCTTC	CAGSGRTDYGYTF
TRBD2	TRBV9	NA	TRBJ2-5	TGTGCCAGCAGCGCGACCCCCCTAGCGGAACAAGAGACCCAGTACTTC	CASSATPLAEQETQYF
NA	TRBV29-1	NA	TRBJ1-6	TGCAGCGTCAAGCTGGAGAGCTCCTATAATTCACCCCTCCACTTT	CSVKLESSYNSPLHF
NA	TRBV3-1/TRBV3-2	NA	TRBJ2-7	TGTGCCAGCAGCCAAGCAAGGGGGAGCTGGGGCTACGAGCAGTACTTC	CASSQARGSWGYEQYF
NA	TRBV6-5	NA	TRBJ1-2	TGTGCCAGCAGACTGGGCGGGGAGGGCTACACCTTC	CASRLGGEGYTF
TRBD1	TRBV19	NA	TRBJ1-5	TGTGCCAGTAGTCCTGACAGGGCACGGCCCCAGCATTTT	CASSPDRARPQHF
NA	TRBV6-5	NA	TRBJ1-1	TGTGCCAGCAGTTACAGCCTCAGGACTGAAGCTTTCTTT	CASSYSLRTEAFF
NA	TRBV25-1	NA	TRBJ2-1	TGTGCCAGCGGACAGTTGGAGCAGTTCTTC	CASGQLEQFF
NA	TRBV28	NA	TRBJ1-1	TGTGCCAGCAGTTTGGGCAGGGGTACTGAAGCTTTCTTT	CASSLGRGTEAFF
NA	TRBV19	NA	TRBJ2-3	TGTGCCAGTAGAAGAGGTCTCAGCGAGCGGCAGTATTTT	CASRRGLSERQYF
NA	TRBV9	NA	TRBJ2-3	TGTGCCAGCAGCGTGACTTTGGGGGGTTCAGATACGCAGTATTTT	CASSVTLGGSDTQYF
TRBD1	TRBV28	NA	TRBJ1-5	TGTGCCAGCAGCCGGCGGTTAGGGGACAGGGGAGATCAGCCCCAGCATTTT	CASSRRLGDRGDQPQHF